This entry lists 3 T cell receptor beta chains sequenced from one sample in a study of T-cell reconstitution after alpha-beta-depleted transplantation in children. Molecular barcoding with unique molecular identifiers was used for the TCRbeta library. TCRdb recomputed calls from the PCR reads with MiXCR, one row per CDR3 protein. This table holds about 370,000 distinct CDR3 sequences, just over 20% found once. Material: PBMCs from the stem cell graft donor, obtained from the stem cell graft. All receptors derive from a human donor who donated a stem cell graft to a child with acute myeloid leukemia.

A word on this clonotype: The conserved phenylalanine or tryptophan normally closing the CDR3 is absent here, so this likely arose from a read error. This sequence joins TRBV27 and TRBJ1-1; no definite D call. The CDR3 length is 15 residues. CDR1 and CDR2 (germline): MNHEY, SMNVEV (reference sequence). Deletions cut 0 bases from V and 5 bases from J, with 13 bases between. CDR3 bases: TGTGCCAGCAGTTTATCCCTTATAGGGAGGACTGAAGCTTTCTAT. This codes for CASSLSLIGRTEAFY.

This clonotype was seen only a few times. The chain carries TRBV6-5 and TRBJ2-1; D is possibly TRBD2 (5 bases). Germline loops: CDR1 MNHEY, CDR2 SVGAGI. The germline V and J ends were trimmed by 4 bases and 5 bases, with 21 bases remaining between them. The CDR3 contains 17 residues. The CDR3 DNA follows: TGTGCCAGCAGTTCCTCAAAAGTGGAGGTTTACAACAATGAGCAGTTCTTC. Amino acid sequence: CASSSSKVEVYNNEQFF.

This clonotype has only a few counts. This rearrangement joins TRBV7-9 to TRBJ2-5; D gene ambiguous. The V end lost 1 base, the J end lost 5 bases, and 14 bases lay between the germline ends. CDR3 length: 15 amino acids. Per germline, CDR1 SEHNR and CDR2 FQNEAQ (reference sequence). The CDR3 protein is CASSLVPAGLETQYF. CDR3 coding DNA: TGTGCCAGCAGCTTAGTTCCAGCCGGCCTCGAGACCCAGTACTTC.